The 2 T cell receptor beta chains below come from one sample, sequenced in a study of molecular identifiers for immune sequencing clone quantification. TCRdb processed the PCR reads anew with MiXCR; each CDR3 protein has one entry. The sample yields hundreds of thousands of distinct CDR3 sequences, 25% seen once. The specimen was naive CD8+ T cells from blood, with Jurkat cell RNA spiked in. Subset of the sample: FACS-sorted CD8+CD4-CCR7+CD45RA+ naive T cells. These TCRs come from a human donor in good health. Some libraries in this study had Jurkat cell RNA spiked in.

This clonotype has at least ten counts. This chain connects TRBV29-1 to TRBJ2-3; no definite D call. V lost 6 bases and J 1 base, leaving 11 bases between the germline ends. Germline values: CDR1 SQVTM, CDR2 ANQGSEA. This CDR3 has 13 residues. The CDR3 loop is CSVRFQGTDTQYF. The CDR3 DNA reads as TGCAGCGTCAGATTTCAAGGCACAGATACGCAGTATTTT.

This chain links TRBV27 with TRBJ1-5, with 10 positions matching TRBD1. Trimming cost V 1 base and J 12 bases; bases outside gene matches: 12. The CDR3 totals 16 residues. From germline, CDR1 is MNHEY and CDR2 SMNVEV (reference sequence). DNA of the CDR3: TGTGCCAGCAGTTTATACGGTTCGGACAGGGGGGGAGACCAGCATTTT. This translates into CASSLYGSDRGGDQHF.